These 25 T cell receptor beta chains were sequenced from one sample in a study of B cell selection in AIRE deficiency. Conventional CD4 T cells were sorted as CD4+CD127+ cells. Assay used: immunoSEQ multiplex PCR; TCRdb lists only in-frame clones, some missing. The sample has about 23,000 clones, roughly 98% seen once. The sequencing input was conventional CD4+ T cells sorted from PBMCs. Source of these receptors: a human donor with AIRE deficiency.

V is TRBV27 and J is TRBJ2-7, with D hard to call. Trimming took 6 bases from V and 10 from J, leaving 13 bases between them. The CDR3 contains 11 residues. CDR1 and CDR2 from the germline V gene are MNHEY and SMNVEV (reference sequence). The CDR3, as DNA: TGTGCCAGCAGCTCAGGACCGAAACAGTACTTC. Translated, it gives CASSSGPKQYF.

The chain carries TRBV18 and TRBJ2-3; 13 bases align to TRBD2. Trimming removed 3 bases from V and 6 bases from J; junction bases left unmatched: 6. The germline CDR1 and CDR2 sequences are KGHSH and LQKENI. The CDR3 has 16 amino acids. CDR3 loop: CASSPGTSGTGDTQYF. The CDR3 coding sequence is TGTGCCAGCTCACCCGGGACTAGCGGGACAGGTGATACGCAGTATTTT.

This clone was recorded a few times. This rearrangement joins TRBV14 to TRBJ2-5; D might be TRBD2 (6 bases). Germline CDR1 reads SGHDN; CDR2 reads FVKESK. The V end lost 1 base, the J end lost 0 bases, and 18 bases lay between the germline ends. This CDR3 region has 18 residues. This CDR3 reads CASSQVFGRSDHQETQYF. DNA of the CDR3: TGTGCCAGCAGCCAAGTCTTCGGGAGATCCGACCACCAAGAGACCCAGTACTTC.

The V call is TRBV28, the J call TRBJ2-1; D tentatively fits TRBD1 or TRBD2 (9 bases each). The CDR3 consists of 16 residues. Deletions cut 7 bases from V and 8 bases from J, with 24 bases between. Germline CDR1 and CDR2: MDHEN and SYDVKM. In DNA form, the CDR3 reads TGTGCCAGCACCGCCGCGGGGGGGACAGGGAATTATGAGCAGTTCTTC. Its protein product is CASTAAGGTGNYEQFF. The entire variable domain, with the rest obtained from reference TRBV28 and TRBJ2-1, is as follows: DVKVTQSSRYLVKRTGEKVFLECVQDMDHENMFWYRQDPGLGLRLIYFSYDVKMKEKGDIPEGYSVSREKKERFSLILESASTNQTSMYLCASTAAGGTGNYEQFFGPGTRLTVL.

The CDR3: CASRDSSYNEQFF. In DNA form, the CDR3 reads TGTGCCTCCCGGGACTCATCCTACAATGAGCAGTTCTTC. The chain combines TRBV19 with TRBJ2-1; D is possibly TRBD2 (6 bases). Trimming took off 11 bases at V and 1 base at J, with 12 bases between the two ends. CDR1 LNHDA and CDR2 SQIVND come from the germline V gene (reference sequence). The CDR3 covers 13 residues.

This chain connects TRBV28 to TRBJ1-5; D uncertain. This CDR3 spans 16 amino acids. V lost 3 bases and J lost 0, with 12 bases in between. CDR1 and CDR2 (germline): MDHEN, SYDVKM. CDR3 loop: CASSFLQLDSNQPQHF. The CDR3 DNA reads TGTGCCAGCAGTTTTCTCCAGTTAGATAGCAATCAGCCCCAGCATTTT.

The V gene is TRBV28, the J gene TRBJ1-3; 7 bases are shared with TRBD1. The CDR3 runs 13 residues. V was clipped by 10 bases and J by 1 base; unmatched bases: 4. The germline V gene encodes CDR1 MDHEN and CDR2 SYDVKM. The CDR3 coding sequence is TGTGCCATCCGACAGGGATCTGGAAACACCATATATTTT. This translates into CAIRQGSGNTIYF.

This clone showed up just once. At one end the junction does not follow the germline gene, possibly because of a read error. The chain joins TRBV7-7 to TRBJ2-1; D is undetermined. In germline, CDR1 is SSHAT, CDR2 FNYEAQ (reference sequence). The CDR3 covers 13 residues. In DNA form, the CDR3 reads TGTGCTAGCAGCTTAGATGGCACTCTTGAGCAGTTCTTC. Protein: CASSLDGTLEQFF. Together with reference TRBV7-7 and TRBJ2-1, the CDR3 gives the full variable domain: GAGVSQSPRYKVTKRGQDVTLRCDPISSHATLYWYQQALGQGPEFLTYFNYEAQPDKSGLPSDRFSAERPEGSISTLTIQRTEQRDSAMYRCASSLDGTLEQFFGPGTRLTVL.

The genes are TRBV10-3 and TRBJ2-1, with D perhaps matching TRBD2 (6 bases). Per the germline V gene, CDR1 is ENHRY and CDR2 is SYGVKD. The CDR3 covers 12 residues. Trimming took off 10 bases at V and 5 bases at J, with 12 bases between the two ends. CDR3 protein: CATSGLDNEQFF. The CDR3 nucleotides read TGTGCCACTTCGGGACTGGACAATGAGCAGTTCTTC.

The chain joins TRBV28 to TRBJ1-2; D is perhaps TRBD1 (6 bases). The germline V gene has CDR1 MDHEN and CDR2 SYDVKM. CDR3 length: 16 residues. The V end lost 6 bases, the J end lost 1 base, and 18 bases lay between the germline ends. CDR3 loop: CASRTGASGFNYGYTF. Written as DNA, the CDR3 is TGTGCCAGCAGGACGGGGGCATCCGGTTTTAACTATGGCTACACCTTC.

The rearrangement uses TRBV6-6 and TRBJ1-4, with D perhaps TRBD1 (5 bases). The CDR3 has 16 residues. Trimming stripped 6 bases from V and 8 bases from J, with 22 bases between. Germline CDR1 MNHNY, CDR2 SVGAGI (reference sequence). DNA of the CDR3: TGTGCCAGCAGATATGGGGCTCCCATAAACGGGGAAAAACTGTTTTTT. Its translation is CASRYGAPINGEKLFF.

The chain uses TRBV18 and TRBJ2-7; D gene ambiguous. Trimming shortened V by 3 bases and J by 5 bases, and 29 bases separated the two germline ends. Germline V gene sequence: CDR1 KGHSH, CDR2 LQKENI. This CDR3 is 19 amino acids long. The CDR3 protein is CASSPVPPGGRLIRDEQYF. CDR3 DNA sequence: TGTGCCAGCTCACCCGTCCCCCCTGGTGGCCGGCTTATTAGGGACGAGCAGTACTTC.

The genes are TRBV6-6 and TRBJ1-2; maybe TRBD1 (6 bases). This CDR3 region has 14 residues. With 6 bases removed from V and 7 bases from J, the gap between germline ends came to 18 bases. Germline V gene sequence: CDR1 MNHNY, CDR2 SVGAGI (reference sequence). The CDR3 spells CASRIQQGGSGYTF. CDR3 nucleotides: TGTGCCAGCAGAATCCAACAGGGCGGGTCTGGCTACACCTTC.

V usage is TRBV14 and J usage is TRBJ2-2; 12 nucleotides line up with TRBD2. This CDR3 is built from 16 residues. J gave up 7 bases and V 3 bases, and 6 bases lay outside the gene matches. Germline values: CDR1 SGHDN, CDR2 FVKESK. The CDR3 sequence: CASSHLGLAGNGELFF. The DNA for the CDR3 is TGTGCCAGCAGCCACCTAGGACTAGCGGGAAACGGGGAGCTGTTTTTT.

The V call is TRBV5-4, the J call TRBJ2-7; no clear D gene. Trimming took 0 bases from V and 5 from J, leaving 6 bases between them. The CDR3 runs to 12 residues. Germline lookup yields CDR1 SGHNT and CDR2 YYREEE (reference sequence). CDR3 sequence reads: CASSLAYDEQYF. For the CDR3, the DNA is TGTGCCAGCAGCTTGGCATATGACGAGCAGTACTTC.

This chain connects TRBV18 to TRBJ2-7, with a possible D match to TRBD1 (5 bases). The CDR3 length is 12 residues. V shed 4 bases and J shed 4 bases, with 8 bases lying between them. Germline V CDR1 and CDR2: KGHSH, LQKENI. The CDR3 region is CASSLTEYEQYF. CDR3 DNA: TGTGCCAGCTCACTGACAGAGTACGAGCAGTACTTC.

J is TRBJ2-7 and V is TRBV19; 8 bases map to TRBD1. The CDR3 covers 13 residues. Germline CDR1 is LNHDA and CDR2 is SQIVND (reference sequence). V gave up 5 bases and J gave up 9 bases; unmatched junction bases: 9. The CDR3 region is CASSPRTGLGQYF. The CDR3 DNA reads as TGTGCCAGTAGTCCCCGGACAGGGCTCGGGCAGTACTTC.

The chain carries TRBV30 and TRBJ2-2; D gene ambiguous. The CDR3 is 15 amino acids. In germline, CDR1 is GTSNPN, CDR2 SVGIG (reference sequence). The V end lost 0 bases, the J end lost 3 bases, and 11 bases lay between the germline ends. CDR3 sequence: CAWSVLDRDTGELFF. The CDR3 nucleotides are TGTGCCTGGAGTGTACTGGATAGGGACACCGGGGAGCTGTTTTTT.

This chain joins TRBV7-2 and TRBJ2-1; D uncertain. The germline V gene has CDR1 SGHTA and CDR2 FQGNSA. V lost 0 bases and J lost 9, with 3 bases in between. The CDR3 sequence is 11 residues long. The CDR3 nucleotides read TGTGCCAGCAGCTTAGCGACTGAGCAGTTCTTC. This codes for CASSLATEQFF.

This rearrangement joins TRBV6-1 to TRBJ1-5, with D possibly being TRBD1 (6 bases). CDR3 length equals 14 residues. V was trimmed by 6 bases and J by 3 bases, leaving 12 bases between them. Germline V gene data show CDR1 as MNHNS and CDR2 as SASEGT. CDR3 loop: CASSATGSNQPQHF. In DNA form, the CDR3 reads TGTGCCAGCAGCGCGACAGGTTCCAATCAGCCCCAGCATTTT.

The chain uses TRBV10-3 and TRBJ1-5, with D possibly TRBD1 on 6 matching bases. CDR1 and CDR2 from the germline V gene are ENHRY and SYGVKD. The CDR3 is 17 amino acids. The V and J ends lost 7 bases and 1 base respectively, with 20 bases between them. The CDR3 DNA sequence: TGTGCCATCAAGGGGGGTGGGGGTAACGGGAGCAATCAGCCCCAGCATTTT. It codes for CAIKGGGGNGSNQPQHF.

The V and J genes are TRBV6-1 and TRBJ2-7; TRBD1 matches at 9 bases. Per germline, CDR1 MNHNS and CDR2 SASEGT. V dropped 7 bases and J dropped 4; count of bases not matched to a gene: 8. CDR3 size: 14 residues. CDR3 bases: TGTGCCAGCACTCCGGACAGGGGAGGTTACGAGCAGTACTTC. Translating it yields CASTPDRGGYEQYF.

V gene TRBV30 combines with J gene TRBJ2-5; no definite D call. This CDR3 spans 11 amino acids. Germline CDR1 is GTSNPN and CDR2 is SVGIG (reference sequence). V was clipped by 6 bases and J by 9 bases, with 14 bases between them. CDR3: CACLSPPSQYF. The CDR3 coding sequence is TGTGCCTGCCTGTCCCCCCCGTCCCAGTACTTC.

The genes are TRBV28 and TRBJ1-1; D gene ambiguous. CDR1 and CDR2 (germline): MDHEN, SYDVKM. This CDR3 contains 13 residues. Deletions cut 6 bases from V and 4 bases from J, with 12 bases between. CDR3 bases: TGTGCCAGCAGACCCGGGCGGGGCACTGAAGCTTTCTTT. Protein sequence: CASRPGRGTEAFF.

The chain links TRBV2 to TRBJ2-6, with D perhaps TRBD2 (5 bases). Germline CDR1 is SNHLY and CDR2 is FYNNEI. V gave up 10 bases and J gave up 6 bases, with 13 bases separating them. The CDR3 spans 13 residues. CDR3 DNA sequence: TGTGCCACCCCCCTCGGGGAGGCCAACGTCCTGACTTTC. It codes for CATPLGEANVLTF.